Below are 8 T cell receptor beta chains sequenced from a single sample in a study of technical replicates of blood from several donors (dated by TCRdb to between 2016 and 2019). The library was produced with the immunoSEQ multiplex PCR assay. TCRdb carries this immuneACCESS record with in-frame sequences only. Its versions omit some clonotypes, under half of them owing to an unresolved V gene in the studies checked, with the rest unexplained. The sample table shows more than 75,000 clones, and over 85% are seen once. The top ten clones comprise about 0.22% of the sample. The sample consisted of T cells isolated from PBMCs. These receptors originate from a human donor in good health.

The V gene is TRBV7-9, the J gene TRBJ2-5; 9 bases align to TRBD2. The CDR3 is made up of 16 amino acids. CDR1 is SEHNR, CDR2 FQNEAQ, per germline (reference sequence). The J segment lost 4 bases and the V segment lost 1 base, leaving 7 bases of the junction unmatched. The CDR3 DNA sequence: TGTGCCAGCAGCTTAGGCTCTAGCGGGACGGCAGAGACCCAGTACTTC. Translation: CASSLGSSGTAETQYF.

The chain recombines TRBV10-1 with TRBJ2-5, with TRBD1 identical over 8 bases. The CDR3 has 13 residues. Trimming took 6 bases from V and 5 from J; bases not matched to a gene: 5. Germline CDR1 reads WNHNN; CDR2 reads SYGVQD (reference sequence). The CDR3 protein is CASSRGHEETQYF. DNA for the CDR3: TGCGCCAGCAGCAGGGGGCATGAGGAGACCCAGTACTTC.

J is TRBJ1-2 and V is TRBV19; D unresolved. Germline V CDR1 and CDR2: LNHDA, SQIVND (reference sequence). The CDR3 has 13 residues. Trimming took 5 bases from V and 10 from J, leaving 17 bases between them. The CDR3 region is CASSPGGGSLYTF. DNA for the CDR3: TGTGCCAGTAGTCCAGGAGGAGGATCCCTCTACACCTTC.

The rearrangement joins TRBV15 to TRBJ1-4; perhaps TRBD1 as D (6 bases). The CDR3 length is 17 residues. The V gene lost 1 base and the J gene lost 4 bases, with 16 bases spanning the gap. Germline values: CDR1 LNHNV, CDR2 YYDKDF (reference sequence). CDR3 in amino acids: CATSRGDNPPHNEKLFF. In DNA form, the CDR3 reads TGTGCCACCAGCAGAGGGGACAACCCTCCCCATAATGAAAAACTGTTTTTT.

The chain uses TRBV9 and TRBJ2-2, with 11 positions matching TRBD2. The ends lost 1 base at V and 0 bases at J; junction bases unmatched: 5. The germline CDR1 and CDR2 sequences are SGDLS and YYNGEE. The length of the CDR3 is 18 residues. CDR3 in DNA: TGTGCCAGCAGCGTATCAGCTAGCGGGGGGCCGAACACCGGGGAGCTGTTTTTT. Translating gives CASSVSASGGPNTGELFF. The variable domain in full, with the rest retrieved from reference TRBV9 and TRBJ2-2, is DSGVTQTPKHLITATGQRVTLRCSPRSGDLSVYWYQQSLDQGLQFLIQYYNGEERAKGNILERFSAQQFPDLHSELNLSSLELGDSALYFCASSVSASGGPNTGELFFGEGSRLTVL.

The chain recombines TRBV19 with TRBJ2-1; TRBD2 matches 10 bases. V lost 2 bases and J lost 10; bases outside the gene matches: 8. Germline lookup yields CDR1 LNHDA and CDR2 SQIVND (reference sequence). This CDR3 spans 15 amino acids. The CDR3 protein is CASSILAGAVDEQFF. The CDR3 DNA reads TGTGCCAGTAGTATACTAGCGGGAGCTGTCGACGAGCAGTTCTTC.

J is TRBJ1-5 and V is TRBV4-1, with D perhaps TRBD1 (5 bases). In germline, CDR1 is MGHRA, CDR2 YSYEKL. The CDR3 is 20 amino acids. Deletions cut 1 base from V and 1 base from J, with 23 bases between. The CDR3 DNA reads TGCGCCAGCAGCCAAGGAGCCAGGGTGCGAGGCTTCGGGAGCAATCAGCCCCAGCATTTT. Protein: CASSQGARVRGFGSNQPQHF.

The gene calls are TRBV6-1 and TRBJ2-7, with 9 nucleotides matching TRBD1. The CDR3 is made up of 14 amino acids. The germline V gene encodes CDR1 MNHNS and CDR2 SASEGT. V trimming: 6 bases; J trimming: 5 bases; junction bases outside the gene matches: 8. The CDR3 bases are TGTGCCAGCAGGAATGGACAGGGGAGCCACGAGCAGTACTTC. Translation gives CASRNGQGSHEQYF.